The rows below give T cell receptor beta chains drawn from one sample of a study of cytomegalovirus exposure and HLA in healthy donors. TCRdb's copy holds only in-frame clones and misses some; the assay was immunoSEQ multiplex PCR. The sample contains 80,000 to 95,000 clones, 70% to 80% of which appear only once. Sequencing input: PBMCs. These receptors all stem from a woman aged 35 to 49 in good health and CMV-seropositive. Both conserved end residues are part of each CDR3. Each record gives: J gene, clone size, D gene, CDR3 length, V gene, CDR3 protein, CDR3 DNA. D genes are given only for firm matches. Where a row states a size, it is once, few, many or the class of an expanded clone; other rows omit it.

TRBJ2-5,-,-,11,TRBV2,CASSGGETQYF,TGTGCCAGCAGTGGAGGGGAGACCCAGTACTTC
TRBJ2-1,once,-,15,TRBV14,CASSQDSGVLREQFF,TGTGCCAGCAGCCAAGACTCAGGGGTACTTAGGGAGCAGTTCTTC
TRBJ1-2,-,TRBD1,13,TRBV27,CASNRRGQDGYTF,TGTGCCAGCAATAGGAGGGGGCAGGATGGCTACACCTTC
TRBJ1-2,-,TRBD1,16,TRBV7-6,CASSPGQVLPNYGYTF,TGTGCCAGCAGCCCGGGACAGGTCCTACCTAACTATGGCTACACCTTC
TRBJ1-2,-,-,11,TRBV5-4,CASSFGQGYTF,TGTGCCAGCAGCTTCGGTCAAGGCTACACCTTC
TRBJ1-1,-,TRBD1,13,TRBV30,CAWVGQPNTEAFF,TGTGCCTGGGTGGGACAGCCGAACACTGAAGCTTTCTTT
TRBJ2-6,few,-,15,TRBV7-3,CASRLPSSGANVLTF,TGTGCCAGCAGGTTACCTAGCTCTGGGGCCAACGTCCTGACTTTC
TRBJ1-5,few,-,15,TRBV30,CAWKTQGSSNQPQHF,TGTGCCTGGAAAACCCAGGGTAGCAGCAATCAGCCCCAGCATTTT
TRBJ1-5,-,-,15,TRBV18,CASSLDSWAGRPQHF,TGTGCCAGCTCATTGGACAGTTGGGCAGGTCGGCCCCAGCATTTT
TRBJ1-2,-,TRBD1,14,TRBV6-5,CASSDRGRAAGYTF,TGTGCCAGCAGTGACAGGGGCCGGGCCGCCGGCTACACCTTC
TRBJ1-1,-,-,14,TRBV28,CASSLNDLNTEAFF,TGTGCCAGCAGTTTAAATGACTTGAACACTGAAGCTTTCTTT
TRBJ2-7,-,-,13,TRBV18,CASSPGLTSEQYF,TGTGCCAGCTCACCGGGACTCACCTCCGAGCAGTACTTC
TRBJ2-4,-,-,16,TRBV2,CASNHQGILAKNIQYF,TGTGCCAGCAATCATCAGGGAATACTAGCCAAAAACATTCAGTACTTC
TRBJ2-1,once,TRBD2,15,TRBV19,CASSNPAGSNYEQFF,TGTGCCAGTAGTAATCCAGCGGGGAGCAACTATGAGCAGTTCTTC
TRBJ2-1,-,TRBD2,15,TRBV29-1,CSGSTGTSGKYEQFF,TGCAGCGGATCTACCGGGACTAGCGGGAAGTACGAGCAGTTCTTC
TRBJ2-5,-,TRBD2,13,TRBV2,CASRLAGTETQYF,TGTGCCAGCAGACTAGCGGGAACAGAGACCCAGTACTTC
TRBJ1-2,-,TRBD1,16,TRBV18,CASSPPFDRAPRGYTF,TGTGCCAGCTCACCACCCTTCGACAGGGCTCCCCGTGGCTACACCTTC
TRBJ1-1,-,-,12,TRBV19,CASSLRGTEAFF,TGTGCCAGTAGTCTCCGGGGGACTGAAGCTTTCTTT
TRBJ2-2,-,-,14,TRBV6-5,CASSRDWGTGELFF,TGTGCCAGCTCCAGGGACTGGGGGACCGGGGAGCTGTTTTTT
TRBJ1-1,-,-,14,TRBV15,CATSRVRADAEAFF,TGTGCCACCAGCAGAGTCAGGGCCGACGCTGAAGCTTTCTTT
TRBJ1-3,-,-,15,TRBV9,CASSTPKRTAKAIYF,TGTGCCAGCAGCACCCCAAAGCGGACAGCCAAGGCCATATATTTT
TRBJ1-1,-,-,13,TRBV30,CAWRNGGGTEAFF,TGTGCCTGGAGAAACGGTGGAGGGACTGAAGCTTTCTTT
TRBJ2-1,-,-,16,TRBV7-9,CASRPTRLGVQDEQFF,TGTGCCAGCAGACCTACCCGACTAGGGGTTCAAGATGAGCAGTTCTTC
TRBJ2-1,-,-,15,TRBV7-9,CASSSSPLGYNEQFF,TGTGCCAGCAGCTCTAGCCCCCTGGGCTACAATGAGCAGTTCTTC
TRBJ1-1,once,TRBD1,13,TRBV11-3,CASSSTGVSAAFF,TGTGCCAGCAGCTCGACAGGGGTTTCGGCAGCTTTCTTT
TRBJ2-3,few,-,13,TRBV11-3,CASSFPGEDTQYF,TGTGCCAGCAGCTTCCCAGGGGAGGATACGCAGTATTTT
TRBJ1-1,-,-,13,TRBV5-1,CASSLAERGEAFF,TGCGCCAGCAGCTTGGCCGAGCGGGGAGAGGCTTTCTTT
TRBJ1-3,-,-,14,TRBV5-6,CASSFQGIRNTIYF,TGTGCCAGCAGCTTCCAGGGAATAAGGAACACCATATATTTT
TRBJ1-4,-,TRBD1,15,TRBV5-1,CASSLRDSRNEKLFF,TGCGCCAGCAGCTTGCGGGACAGTCGTAATGAAAAACTGTTTTTT
TRBJ2-7,few,TRBD2,16,TRBV7-3,CASSQRAAGGGHEQYF,TGTGCCAGCAGCCAACGGGCAGCGGGAGGAGGGCACGAGCAGTACTTC